Presented here are 23 T cell receptor beta chains from one specimen sequenced in a study of blood T cell repertoires in COVID-19. Only in-frame clones appear in the TCRdb table, and some are missing; sequencing was by immunoSEQ multiplex PCR. The sample comprises around 69,000 clones, roughly 85% of which are singletons, and less than 30% rests with the top ten. The sequencing input was peripheral blood. The receptor set was obtained from a man aged 45-60 years with acute or convalescent COVID-19.

The chain is built from TRBV2 and TRBJ2-7, with 8 bases lining up with TRBD1. The CDR3 has 16 amino acids. CDR1 SNHLY and CDR2 FYNNEI come from the germline V gene. Germline trimming cut 4 bases from V and 3 bases from J; bases unmatched to any gene: 11. CDR3 nucleotide sequence: TGTGCCAGCAGTGTAGAAGAGGACAGGGCGGGCTACGAGCAGTACTTC. Translating it yields CASSVEEDRAGYEQYF.

This chain connects TRBV11-3 to TRBJ2-1, with 13 bases matching TRBD2. This CDR3 contains 15 residues. Unmatched junction bases numbered 5, after V lost 5 bases and J lost 7 bases. Germline CDR1 SGHNT, CDR2 YENEEA. The CDR3 here is CASSPRTSGGNEQFF. CDR3 in DNA: TGTGCCAGCAGCCCACGGACTAGCGGGGGAAATGAGCAGTTCTTC.

With respect to this clone: At one boundary the junction diverges from the germline segment, which might be a read error. This chain uses TRBV11-3 with TRBJ2-3; tentatively, D is TRBD2 (6 bases). The CDR3 has 18 residues. Per the germline V gene, CDR1 is SGHNT and CDR2 is YENEEA. DNA of the CDR3: TGTGCCAGCCTAGATCGCGCCACCGGACGGAGGGAAACAGATACGCAGTTTTTT. Protein sequence: CASLDRATGRRETDTQFF.

V gene TRBV6-6 combines with J gene TRBJ2-1, with a possible D match to TRBD2 (5 bases). This CDR3 has 12 residues. V lost 5 bases and J 9 bases, leaving 11 bases between the germline ends. CDR1 and CDR2 (germline): MNHNY, SVGAGI (reference sequence). CDR3 coding DNA: TGTGCCAGCAGTCCCCAGAGGGCTGAGCAGTTCTTC. Its protein product is CASSPQRAEQFF.

The chain combines TRBV14 with TRBJ2-3; D perhaps matches TRBD2 (6 bases). V lost 2 bases and J lost 1, with 13 bases in between. The CDR3 is 16 residues long. Germline CDR1 is SGHDN and CDR2 is FVKESK. The CDR3 sequence: CASSQLEGLGTDTQYF. CDR3 nucleotides: TGTGCCAGCAGCCAATTGGAGGGTTTGGGCACAGATACGCAGTATTTT.

The rearrangement links TRBV7-9 to TRBJ2-1, with 10 bases matching TRBD2. This CDR3 comprises 16 residues. V lost 1 base and J lost 4; bases outside the gene matches: 4. Germline V lookup: CDR1 SEHNR, CDR2 FQNEAQ (reference sequence). DNA for the CDR3: TGTGCCAGCAGCTTAGTTGTGACTAGCGGGTACAATGAGCAGTTCTTC. This sequence encodes CASSLVVTSGYNEQFF.

This sequence joins TRBV3-1 (or the pseudogene TRBV3-2) and TRBJ1-2; 8 bases align to TRBD1. The CDR3 has 17 amino acids. Germline CDR1 is LGHDT and CDR2 is YNNKEL (reference sequence). J lost 1 base, V lost 4 bases, and 11 bases had no gene match. The CDR3 sequence: CASSPKGQGSFNYGYTF. DNA for the CDR3: TGTGCCAGCAGCCCAAAAGGACAGGGATCCTTTAACTATGGCTACACCTTC.

In DNA, the CDR3 is TGTGCCAGCATCCCCGAAGAGCGGGGGGGCCTAAACGAGCAGTACTTC. The encoded protein is CASIPEERGGLNEQYF. The gene calls are TRBV12-1 and TRBJ2-7; the DNA was not used to check the table's D call, TRBD2. TRBV12-1 is classified as a pseudogene. The CDR3 has 16 residues.

The chain carries TRBV29-1 and TRBJ2-7; possibly TRBD1 for D (5 bases). The CDR3 covers 11 residues. The V end was cut by 5 bases, the J end by 4 bases, with 9 bases between. Germline values: CDR1 SQVTM, CDR2 ANQGSEA. The CDR3 reads CSVIREYEQYF. Written as DNA, the CDR3 is TGCAGCGTTATCAGGGAATACGAGCAGTACTTC.

The chain carries TRBV5-1 and TRBJ2-6; TRBD1 matches at 9 bases. The germline V gene has CDR1 SGHRS and CDR2 YFSETQ. V lost 5 bases, J lost 9 bases, and 9 bases stayed unmatched. This CDR3 is 15 amino acids long. The CDR3, as DNA: TGCGCCAGCAGTCGTGACAGGGGGTGGGACAACGTCCTGACTTTC. Protein: CASSRDRGWDNVLTF.

In this sample, this clone turned up once. This chain connects TRBV30 to TRBJ2-3; the D gene is possibly TRBD1 (6 bases). The CDR3 spans 14 residues. CDR1 GTSNPN and CDR2 SVGIG come from the germline V gene (reference sequence). Trimming took off 3 bases at V and 1 base at J, with 11 bases between the two ends. The CDR3 region is CAWRPRGRTDTQYF. CDR3 bases: TGTGCCTGGAGGCCCAGGGGACGCACAGATACGCAGTATTTT.

The chain combines TRBV6-6 with TRBJ1-3; D not resolved. CDR1 MNHNY and CDR2 SVGAGI come from the germline V gene (reference sequence). With 6 bases removed from V and 0 bases from J, the gap between germline ends came to 15 bases. The CDR3 loop spans 16 amino acids. Here the CDR3 DNA reads TGTGCCAGCAGCTTAGATCAGCGTTACTCTGGAAACACCATATATTTT. Its protein product is CASSLDQRYSGNTIYF.

This clone was found once. The chain uses TRBV2 and TRBJ2-7, with D possibly being TRBD2 (5 bases). Trimming shortened V by 0 bases and J by 0 bases, and 12 bases separated the two germline ends. Germline V gene sequence: CDR1 SNHLY, CDR2 FYNNEI. The CDR3 consists of 16 residues. The chain's CDR3 is CASSEAGGLSSYEQYF. The CDR3 DNA sequence: TGTGCCAGCAGTGAAGCAGGCGGGCTGAGCTCCTACGAGCAGTACTTC.

This rearrangement joins TRBV7-8 to TRBJ2-1, with D perhaps TRBD2 (6 bases). The V end lost 2 bases, the J end lost 8 bases, and 10 bases lay between the germline ends. This CDR3 is 13 amino acids long. The germline V gene has CDR1 SGHVS and CDR2 FQNEAQ. CDR3 in amino acids: CASSLRGSYEQFF. Written as DNA, the CDR3 is TGTGCCAGCAGCTTACGGGGGAGCTATGAGCAGTTCTTC.

The chain links TRBV7-2 to TRBJ2-1, with 9 bases lining up with TRBD2. Trimming at V came to 1 base and at J to 8 bases, leaving 18 bases not matched to a gene. Germline CDR1 reads SGHTA; CDR2 reads FQGNSA. There are 19 residues in the CDR3. CDR3 residues: CASSLGPGGAGGPGYEQFF. The CDR3 DNA reads as TGTGCCAGCAGCTTAGGTCCAGGTGGTGCGGGGGGGCCGGGTTATGAGCAGTTCTTC.

The chain couples TRBV15 to TRBJ2-5, with 11 bases fitting TRBD2. V was clipped by 5 bases and J by 6 bases; unmatched bases: 11. CDR1 and CDR2 (germline): LNHNV, YYDKDF (reference sequence). CDR3 length: 16 residues. The CDR3 here is CATSDGLAGARKTQYF. The CDR3 DNA sequence: TGTGCCACCAGCGACGGACTAGCGGGTGCCCGGAAGACCCAGTACTTC.

This clone was seen at least ten times. The chain employs TRBV4-1 and TRBJ2-7; D remains unclear. This CDR3 comprises 14 residues. Germline CDR1 is MGHRA and CDR2 is YSYEKL. The germline V and J ends were trimmed by 0 bases and 0 bases, with 6 bases remaining between them. CDR3 loop: CASSQDNFSYEQYF. The CDR3 coding sequence is TGCGCCAGCAGCCAAGATAACTTCTCCTACGAGCAGTACTTC.

The chain recombines TRBV6-1 with TRBJ1-2; D is perhaps TRBD1 (6 bases). The CDR3 extends over 13 amino acids. V lost 3 bases to trimming and J lost 14 bases, with 19 bases between them. Germline V lookup: CDR1 MNHNS, CDR2 SASEGT. The CDR3 is CASSELGQLWRTF. In nucleotides, the CDR3 is TGTGCCAGCAGTGAGCTTGGACAGCTATGGCGGACCTTC.

CDR3 sequence (DNA): TGTGCCAGTAGTAGGACAGCGACAAACACCGGGGAGCTGTTTTTT. Translation: CASSRTATNTGELFF. The rearrangement joins TRBV19 to TRBJ2-2; possibly TRBD1 for D (6 bases). The germline V gene has CDR1 LNHDA and CDR2 SQIVND (reference sequence). The V gene lost 4 bases and the J gene lost 2 bases, with 11 bases spanning the gap. The CDR3 has 15 residues.

A word on this clone: Mismatch with germline at one junction end may stem from a read error. V usage is TRBV6-6 and J usage is TRBJ2-1; 8 bases are shared with TRBD2. The CDR3 loop spans 14 amino acids. Germline V gene lookup returns CDR1 MNHNY and CDR2 SVGAGI (reference sequence). In DNA form, the CDR3 reads TGTGCCAGCAGTTACTCGAAGTCTAGCGGGCCCCAGGTCTTC. Translation gives CASSYSKSSGPQVF.

CDR3 coding DNA: TGTGCCACCAGCAGAGATTTGCAGGGTTCCTACAATGAGCAGTTCTTC. Protein sequence: CATSRDLQGSYNEQFF. The chain employs TRBV15 and TRBJ2-1, with D perhaps TRBD1 (5 bases). Germline V CDR1 and CDR2: LNHNV, YYDKDF (reference sequence). The CDR3 is 16 residues long. Trimming removed 0 bases at V and 1 base at J, with 10 bases between.

V is TRBV27 and J is TRBJ2-5; TRBD2 matches 7 bases. Trimming removed 5 bases from V and 5 bases from J; junction bases left unmatched: 8. CDR3 length: 14 amino acids. Germline V gene data show CDR1 as MNHEY and CDR2 as SMNVEV (reference sequence). The CDR3 coding sequence is TGTGCCAGCAGTCCCCGGACTAGTTGGGAGACCCAGTACTTC. Translated: CASSPRTSWETQYF.

This clone was counted a single time. J is TRBJ2-2 and V is TRBV10-1, with TRBD1 matching over 7 bases. The V gene end was trimmed by 3 bases and the J gene end by 0 bases; junction bases not matched to a gene: 4. The germline V gene encodes CDR1 WNHNN and CDR2 SYGVQD (reference sequence). The length of the CDR3 is 16 residues. The DNA for the CDR3 is TGCGCCAGCAGTGACGACAGGGCCGCGAACACCGGGGAGCTGTTTTTT. Protein: CASSDDRAANTGELFF.